The 8 T cell receptor beta chains reported below all come from one sample, sequenced in a study of cytomegalovirus exposure and HLA in healthy donors. The PCR made use of 60 Vbeta and 13 Jbeta primers. Profiling relied on immunoSEQ multiplex PCR, and the TCRdb table lists in-frame clones only, not all of them. The data hold some 130,000 clones, with more than 65% observed a single time. Specimen: PBMCs. The receptors shown here come from a man over 45 in good health and CMV-seronegative.

The J gene is TRBJ2-7, the V gene TRBV30, with D uncertain. Per germline, CDR1 GTSNPN and CDR2 SVGIG (reference sequence). CDR3 size: 12 residues. V lost 4 bases, J lost 2 bases, and 9 bases lay in between. The CDR3 here is CAWTRITYEQYF. DNA of the CDR3: TGTGCCTGGACCAGGATTACCTACGAGCAGTACTTC.

The V call is TRBV19, the J call TRBJ2-2, with no clear D. V lost 1 base and J lost 4, with 7 bases in between. The length of the CDR3 is 14 residues. Germline V gene sequence: CDR1 LNHDA, CDR2 SQIVND (reference sequence). This CDR3 reads CASSIGGSTGELFF. CDR3 nucleotides: TGTGCCAGTAGTATAGGAGGTTCCACCGGGGAGCTGTTTTTT.

The CDR3 coding sequence is TGTGCCAGCAGTGAAGCGGGGGGGGGCAATCAGCCCCAGCATTTT. Translated, it gives CASSEAGGGNQPQHF. This chain uses TRBV6-1 with TRBJ1-5; the D gene is possibly TRBD1 (5 bases). CDR3 length: 15 amino acids. V dropped 0 bases and J dropped 2 bases, with 8 bases sitting between them. Germline values: CDR1 MNHNS, CDR2 SASEGT.

The chain is built from TRBV4-1 and TRBJ1-5, with a weak D call TRBD1 (6 bases). This CDR3 is 16 amino acids long. The germline V gene encodes CDR1 MGHRA and CDR2 YSYEKL. V was pared by 0 bases and J by 11 bases, with 20 bases between. As DNA, the CDR3 is TGCGCCAGCAGCCAAGAGCATCCTGACCCGAGGACAGCCCAGCATTTT. It specifies CASSQEHPDPRTAQHF.

The chain carries TRBV4-2 and TRBJ2-1, with 12 bases fitting TRBD2. Germline V CDR1 and CDR2: LGHNA, YNFKEQ. V gave up 0 bases and J gave up 8 bases; unmatched junction bases: 5. The CDR3 totals 16 residues. CDR3 DNA sequence: TGTGCCAGCAGCCAAGATCCTAGCGGGGGGGCATATGAGCAGTTCTTC. This codes for CASSQDPSGGAYEQFF.

This chain links TRBV9 with TRBJ1-2; D is undetermined. This CDR3 contains 15 residues. Trimming took 2 bases from V and 3 from J, leaving 14 bases between them. Germline V CDR1 and CDR2: SGDLS, YYNGEE. In DNA, the CDR3 is TGTGCCAGCAGCGTCACGGGAGTCGCGGACTATGGCTACACCTTC. Residues: CASSVTGVADYGYTF.

The chain links TRBV18 to TRBJ1-1; D is undetermined. Germline CDR1 is KGHSH and CDR2 is LQKENI. V lost 4 bases and J 1 base, leaving 13 bases between the germline ends. The CDR3 loop spans 15 amino acids. The CDR3 DNA reads TGTGCCAGCTCACTAAGCCGGGGTGGGAACACTGAAGCTTTCTTT. Its translation is CASSLSRGGNTEAFF.

The chain carries TRBV7-9 and TRBJ2-5; TRBD2 might be the D (7 bases). This CDR3 has 16 amino acids. Germline CDR1 reads SEHNR; CDR2 reads FQNEAQ (reference sequence). Trimming left V 5 bases short and J 0 bases short, with 16 bases between. CDR3 protein: CASSGGGGVDQETQYF. Written as DNA, the CDR3 is TGTGCCAGCAGCGGAGGGGGAGGGGTGGACCAAGAGACCCAGTACTTC.